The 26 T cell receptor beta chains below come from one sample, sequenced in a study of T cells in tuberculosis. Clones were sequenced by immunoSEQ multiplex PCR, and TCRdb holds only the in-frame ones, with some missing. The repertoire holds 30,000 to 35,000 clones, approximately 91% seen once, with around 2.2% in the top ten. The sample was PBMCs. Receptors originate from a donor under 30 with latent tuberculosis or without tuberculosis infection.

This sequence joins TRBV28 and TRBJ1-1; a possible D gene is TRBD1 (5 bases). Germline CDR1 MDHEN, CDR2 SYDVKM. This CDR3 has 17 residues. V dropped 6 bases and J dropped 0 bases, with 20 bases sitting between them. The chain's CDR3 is CASRSLGPGWLNTEAFF. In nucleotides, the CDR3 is TGTGCCAGCAGGTCCTTGGGGCCAGGGTGGTTGAACACTGAAGCTTTCTTT.

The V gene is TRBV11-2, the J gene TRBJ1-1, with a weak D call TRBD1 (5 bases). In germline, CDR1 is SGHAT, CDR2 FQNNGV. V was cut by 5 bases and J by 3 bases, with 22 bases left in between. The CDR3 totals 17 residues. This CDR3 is CASSPRSVRGLDTEAFF. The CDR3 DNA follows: TGTGCCAGCAGCCCTAGATCAGTTAGGGGCTTGGACACTGAAGCTTTCTTT. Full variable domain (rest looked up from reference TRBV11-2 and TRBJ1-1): EAGVAQSPRYKIIEKRQSVAFWCNPISGHATLYWYQQILGQGPKLLIQFQNNGVVDDSQLPKDRFSAERLKGVDSTLKIQPAKLEDSAVYLCASSPRSVRGLDTEAFFGQGTRLTVV.

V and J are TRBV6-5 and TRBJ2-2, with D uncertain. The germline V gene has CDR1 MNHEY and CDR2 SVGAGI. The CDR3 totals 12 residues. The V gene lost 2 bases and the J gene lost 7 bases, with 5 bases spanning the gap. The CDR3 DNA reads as TGTGCCAGCAGTTACCCTAGCGGGGAGCTGTTTTTT. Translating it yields CASSYPSGELFF.

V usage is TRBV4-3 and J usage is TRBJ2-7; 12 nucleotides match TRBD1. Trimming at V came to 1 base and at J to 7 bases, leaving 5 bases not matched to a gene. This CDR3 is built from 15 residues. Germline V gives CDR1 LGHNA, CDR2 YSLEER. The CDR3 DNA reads TGCGCCAGCAGCCAAGGGGACAGGGGGCAGGAAGAGCAGTACTTC. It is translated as CASSQGDRGQEEQYF.

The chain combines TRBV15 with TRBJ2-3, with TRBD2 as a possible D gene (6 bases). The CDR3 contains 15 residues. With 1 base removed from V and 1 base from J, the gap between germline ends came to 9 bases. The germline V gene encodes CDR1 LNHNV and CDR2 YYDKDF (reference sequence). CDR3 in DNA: TGTGCCACCAGCAGAGCAACGGGGGGCACAGATACGCAGTATTTT. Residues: CATSRATGGTDTQYF.

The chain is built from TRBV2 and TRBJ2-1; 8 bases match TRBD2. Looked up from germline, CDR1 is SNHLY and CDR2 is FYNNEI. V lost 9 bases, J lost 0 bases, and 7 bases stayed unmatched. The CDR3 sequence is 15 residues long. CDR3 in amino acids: CASQRAGDSYNEQFF. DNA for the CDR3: TGTGCCAGTCAACGAGCGGGGGACTCCTACAATGAGCAGTTCTTC.

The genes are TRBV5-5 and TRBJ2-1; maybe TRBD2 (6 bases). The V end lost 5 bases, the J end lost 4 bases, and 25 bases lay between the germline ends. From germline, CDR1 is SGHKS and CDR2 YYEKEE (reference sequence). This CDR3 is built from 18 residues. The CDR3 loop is CASRLVGGNFAVYNEQFF. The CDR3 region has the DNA TGTGCCAGCAGGCTGGTGGGCGGGAATTTTGCGGTTTACAATGAGCAGTTCTTC.

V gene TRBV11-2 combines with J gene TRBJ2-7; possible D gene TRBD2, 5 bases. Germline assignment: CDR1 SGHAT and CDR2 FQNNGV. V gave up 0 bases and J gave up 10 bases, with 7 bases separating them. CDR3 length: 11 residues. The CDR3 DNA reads TGTGCCAGCAGCTTAGAAGGACTTCAGTACTTC. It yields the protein CASSLEGLQYF. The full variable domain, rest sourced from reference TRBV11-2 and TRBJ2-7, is EAGVAQSPRYKIIEKRQSVAFWCNPISGHATLYWYQQILGQGPKLLIQFQNNGVVDDSQLPKDRFSAERLKGVDSTLKIQPAKLEDSAVYLCASSLEGLQYFGPGTRLTVT.

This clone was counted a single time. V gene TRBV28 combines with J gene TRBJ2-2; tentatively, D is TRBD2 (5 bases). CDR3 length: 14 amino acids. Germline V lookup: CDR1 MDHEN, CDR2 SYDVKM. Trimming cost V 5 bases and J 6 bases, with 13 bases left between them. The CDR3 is CASSTQTGAGELFF. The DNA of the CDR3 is TGTGCCAGCAGTACCCAGACCGGGGCCGGGGAGCTGTTTTTT.

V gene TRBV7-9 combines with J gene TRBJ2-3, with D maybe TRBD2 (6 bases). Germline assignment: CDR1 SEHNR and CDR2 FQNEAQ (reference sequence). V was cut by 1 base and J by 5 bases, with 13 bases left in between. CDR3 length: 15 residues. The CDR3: CASSLGGGYGDTQYF. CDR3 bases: TGTGCCAGCAGCTTAGGTGGGGGGTATGGAGATACGCAGTATTTT.

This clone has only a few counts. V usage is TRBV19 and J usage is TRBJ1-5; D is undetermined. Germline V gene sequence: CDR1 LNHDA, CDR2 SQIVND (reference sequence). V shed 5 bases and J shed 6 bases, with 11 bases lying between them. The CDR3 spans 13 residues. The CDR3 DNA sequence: TGTGCCAGTAGTGGCGGAAGATCTCAGCCCCAGCATTTT. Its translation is CASSGGRSQPQHF.

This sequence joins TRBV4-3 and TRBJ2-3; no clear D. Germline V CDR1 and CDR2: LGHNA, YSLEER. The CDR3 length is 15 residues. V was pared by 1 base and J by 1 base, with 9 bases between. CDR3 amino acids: CASSQGSGGTDTQYF. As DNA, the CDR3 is TGCGCCAGCAGCCAAGGGTCCGGTGGCACAGATACGCAGTATTTT.

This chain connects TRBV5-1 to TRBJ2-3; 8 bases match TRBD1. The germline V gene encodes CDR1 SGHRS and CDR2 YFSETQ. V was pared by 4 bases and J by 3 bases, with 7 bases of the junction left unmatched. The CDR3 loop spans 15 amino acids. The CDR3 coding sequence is TGCGCCAGCAGCCCACGACAGGGGTGGACAGATACGCAGTATTTT. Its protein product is CASSPRQGWTDTQYF. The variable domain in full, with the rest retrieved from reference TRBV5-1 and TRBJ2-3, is KAGVTQTPRYLIKTRGQQVTLSCSPISGHRSVSWYQQTPGQGLQFLFEYFSETQRNKGNFPGRFSGRQFSNSRSEMNVSTLELGDSALYLCASSPRQGWTDTQYFGPGTRLTVL.

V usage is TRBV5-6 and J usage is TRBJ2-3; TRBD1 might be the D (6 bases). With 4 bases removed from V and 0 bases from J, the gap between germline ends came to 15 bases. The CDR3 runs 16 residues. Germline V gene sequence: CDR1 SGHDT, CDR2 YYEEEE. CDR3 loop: CASSNKAGASTDTQYF. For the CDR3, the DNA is TGTGCCAGCAGCAACAAGGCAGGGGCTAGCACAGATACGCAGTATTTT.

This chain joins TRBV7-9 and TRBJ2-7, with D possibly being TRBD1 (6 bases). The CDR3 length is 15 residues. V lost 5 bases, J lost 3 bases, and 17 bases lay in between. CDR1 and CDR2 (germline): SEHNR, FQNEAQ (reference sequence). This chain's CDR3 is CASSLMPGAIYEQYF. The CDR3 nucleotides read TGTGCCAGCAGCCTCATGCCAGGGGCGATCTACGAGCAGTACTTC.

CDR3 residues: CASSQVFRPTQGTQYF. Here the CDR3 DNA reads TGTGCCAGCAGCCAAGTATTCAGACCGACTCAGGGTACGCAGTATTTT. The chain employs TRBV14 and TRBJ2-3; TRBD1 is a possible D gene (5 bases). The CDR3 is made up of 16 amino acids. V lost 1 base, J lost 8 bases, and 19 bases lay in between. Germline values: CDR1 SGHDN, CDR2 FVKESK.

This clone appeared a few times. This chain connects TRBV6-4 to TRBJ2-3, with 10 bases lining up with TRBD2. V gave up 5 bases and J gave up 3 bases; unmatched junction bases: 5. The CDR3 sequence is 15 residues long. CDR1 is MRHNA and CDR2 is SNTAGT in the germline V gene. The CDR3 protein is CASSIAGGGTDTQYF. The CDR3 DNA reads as TGTGCCAGCAGTATAGCGGGAGGCGGGACAGATACGCAGTATTTT.

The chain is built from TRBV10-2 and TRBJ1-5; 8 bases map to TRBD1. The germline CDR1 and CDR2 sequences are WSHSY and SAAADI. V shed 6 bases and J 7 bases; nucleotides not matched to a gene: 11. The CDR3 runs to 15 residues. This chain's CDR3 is CASRDQGAPGQPQHF. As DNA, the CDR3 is TGCGCCAGCAGGGACCAGGGGGCGCCGGGCCAGCCCCAGCATTTT.

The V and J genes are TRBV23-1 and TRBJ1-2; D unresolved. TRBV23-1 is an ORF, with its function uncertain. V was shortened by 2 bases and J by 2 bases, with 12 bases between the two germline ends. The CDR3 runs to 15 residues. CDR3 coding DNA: TGCGCCAGCAGTCAACGACATGGATGGAACTATGGCTACACCTTC. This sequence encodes CASSQRHGWNYGYTF.

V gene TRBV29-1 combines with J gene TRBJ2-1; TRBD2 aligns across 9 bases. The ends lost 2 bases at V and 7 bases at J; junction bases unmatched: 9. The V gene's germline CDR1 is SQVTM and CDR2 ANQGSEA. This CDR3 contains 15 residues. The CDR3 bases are TGCAGCGTTGAACCGCCTAGCGGGACGGGAAATGAGCAGTTCTTC. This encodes CSVEPPSGTGNEQFF.

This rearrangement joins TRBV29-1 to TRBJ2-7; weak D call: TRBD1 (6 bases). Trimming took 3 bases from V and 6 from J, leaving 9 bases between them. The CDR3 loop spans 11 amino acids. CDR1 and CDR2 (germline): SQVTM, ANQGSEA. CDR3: CSVDQGSEQYF. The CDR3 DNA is TGCAGCGTTGATCAGGGGTCCGAGCAGTACTTC.

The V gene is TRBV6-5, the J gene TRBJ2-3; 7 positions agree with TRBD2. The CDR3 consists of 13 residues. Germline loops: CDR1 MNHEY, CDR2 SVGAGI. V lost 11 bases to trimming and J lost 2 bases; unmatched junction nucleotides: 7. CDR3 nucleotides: TGTGCCGGCTGGGGGGGTCCCACAGATACGCAGTATTTT. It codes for CAGWGGPTDTQYF.

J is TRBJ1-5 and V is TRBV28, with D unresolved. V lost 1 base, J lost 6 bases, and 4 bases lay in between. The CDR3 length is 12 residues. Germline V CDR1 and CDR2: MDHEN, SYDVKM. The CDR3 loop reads CASSLFGQPQHF. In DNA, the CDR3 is TGTGCCAGCAGTTTATTCGGTCAGCCCCAGCATTTT.

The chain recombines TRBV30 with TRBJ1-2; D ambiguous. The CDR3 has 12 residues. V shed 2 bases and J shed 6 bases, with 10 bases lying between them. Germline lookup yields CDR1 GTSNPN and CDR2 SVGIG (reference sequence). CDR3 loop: CAWSTAPDGYTF. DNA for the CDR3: TGTGCCTGGAGTACTGCCCCGGATGGCTACACCTTC.

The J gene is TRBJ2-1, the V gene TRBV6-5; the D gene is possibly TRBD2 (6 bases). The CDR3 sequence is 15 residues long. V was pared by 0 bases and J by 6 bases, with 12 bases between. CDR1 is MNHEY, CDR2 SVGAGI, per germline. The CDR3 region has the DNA TGTGCCAGCAGTTACTCGGGCGGGGTCTCCAATGAGCAGTTCTTC. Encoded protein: CASSYSGGVSNEQFF.

CDR3 in amino acids: CASSLGGGINYGYTF. Written as DNA, the CDR3 is TGTGCCAGCAGCTTAGGCGGCGGTATTAACTATGGCTACACCTTC. This chain joins TRBV13 and TRBJ1-2; D remains ambiguous. Trimming stripped 0 bases from V and 1 base from J, with 9 bases between. The germline gives CDR1 PRHDT, CDR2 FYEKMQ (reference sequence). The CDR3 has 15 residues.